This entry features one T cell receptor (beta chain) sequence. Time point given: new active TB diagnosis, blood taken before or within 7 days of starting treatment. Clones were read by immunoSEQ multiplex PCR, and TCRdb kept only the in-frame ones, dropping some. This sample has roughly 35,000 clones, with about 91% found just once. Germline V gene sequence: CDR1 SQVTM, CDR2 ANQGSEA. The J segment lost 2 bases and the V segment lost 8 bases, leaving 17 bases of the junction unmatched. The CDR3 has 16 amino acids. This entry belongs to a study of T cells in tuberculosis. The sequencing used PBMCs, collected at tuberculosis diagnosis. The receptor was isolated from an adult with tuberculosis. Some clones in this sample may be carry-over from other donors' samples. The chain joins TRBV29-1 to TRBJ1-1, with 7 bases fitting TRBD1. The CDR3: CSPHAPPDRVNTEAFF. As DNA, the CDR3 is TGCAGCCCACATGCCCCCCCCGACAGGGTAAACACTGAAGCTTTCTTT.